This entry lists 20 T cell receptor beta chains sequenced from one sample in a study of blood T cell repertoires in COVID-19. Sequencing was performed with immunoSEQ multiplex PCR; in TCRdb, only in-frame clones are kept and a portion is missing. The repertoire holds some 150,000 clones, with about four fifths as singletons. Specimen: peripheral blood. The receptors were gathered from a human donor in a cohort sampled during active COVID-19.

CDR3 residues: CASSGSGRNEQFF. CDR3 DNA sequence: TGCGCCAGCAGCGGTAGCGGGAGGAATGAGCAGTTCTTC. This chain joins TRBV5-1 and TRBJ2-1; 10 positions agree with TRBD2. Looked up from germline, CDR1 is SGHRS and CDR2 is YFSETQ. V lost 4 bases, J lost 7 bases, and 2 bases stayed unmatched. The CDR3 spans 13 residues.

The chain carries TRBV28 and TRBJ1-2; no clear D gene. Germline CDR1 MDHEN, CDR2 SYDVKM. V lost 3 bases to trimming and J lost 7 bases, with 9 bases between them. The CDR3 runs 12 residues. The chain's CDR3 is CASSFGGTGYTF. As DNA, the CDR3 is TGTGCCAGCAGTTTCGGAGGAACTGGCTACACCTTC.

The chain carries TRBV25-1 and TRBJ2-3, with 8 positions matching TRBD1. Germline V gene lookup returns CDR1 MGHDK and CDR2 SYGVNS. This CDR3 has 15 residues. J was trimmed by 4 bases and V by 4 bases; bases with no gene match: 7. In DNA, the CDR3 is TGTGCCAGCAGTGTGAGACAGGGGTACGCAGATACGCAGTATTTT. Its protein product is CASSVRQGYADTQYF.

The V and J genes are TRBV30 and TRBJ1-2; D is possibly TRBD1 (5 bases). The CDR3 has 12 residues. V lost 2 bases and J lost 8, with 12 bases in between. Germline CDR1 GTSNPN, CDR2 SVGIG (reference sequence). The CDR3 nucleotides are TGTGCCTGGAGTAACCAGGGAATCGGCTACACCTTC. Translating it yields CAWSNQGIGYTF.

The gene calls are TRBV6-4 and TRBJ2-3, with 8 bases matching TRBD1. J gave up 9 bases and V 3 bases, and 11 bases lay outside the gene matches. Germline V gene sequence: CDR1 MRHNA, CDR2 SNTAGT. The CDR3 consists of 15 residues. This chain's CDR3 is CASSELSGQGETQYF. DNA of the CDR3: TGTGCCAGCAGTGAACTCTCCGGACAGGGCGAGACGCAGTATTTT.

V usage is TRBV6-6 and J usage is TRBJ1-1, with 7 bases identical to TRBD1. This CDR3 is 15 amino acids long. Germline CDR1 and CDR2: MNHNY and SVGAGI (reference sequence). V dropped 6 bases and J dropped 3; count of bases not matched to a gene: 10. CDR3 amino acids: CASSPTGRGDTEAFF. Here the CDR3 DNA reads TGTGCCAGCAGCCCGACAGGGCGAGGGGACACTGAAGCTTTCTTT.

The rearrangement joins TRBV3-1 (or the pseudogene TRBV3-2) to TRBJ1-4; perhaps TRBD1 as D (6 bases). V lost 4 bases to trimming and J lost 8 bases, with 20 bases between them. There are 16 residues in the CDR3. Germline V CDR1 and CDR2: LGHDT, YNNKEL (reference sequence). The CDR3 reads CASSPGNREGREKLFF. The CDR3 region has the DNA TGTGCCAGCAGCCCGGGGAACAGGGAGGGAAGAGAAAAACTGTTTTTT.

The chain employs TRBV6-2 or TRBV6-3 and TRBJ2-3, with 14 bases matching TRBD2. This CDR3 has 17 amino acids. Trimming took 5 bases from V and 3 from J; bases not matched to a gene: 7. Germline CDR1 and CDR2: MNHEY and SVGEGT. The CDR3 region has the DNA TGTGCCAGCAGTAAGGGACTAGCGGGAGAAGAAACAGATACGCAGTATTTT. Translation gives CASSKGLAGEETDTQYF.

The CDR3 DNA sequence: TGCGCCAGCAGCCCCGGTGGGACTTCGAAAGAGACCCAGTACTTC. Translation gives CASSPGGTSKETQYF. The chain carries TRBV5-1 and TRBJ2-5, with D perhaps matching TRBD2 (6 bases). Germline values: CDR1 SGHRS, CDR2 YFSETQ. The CDR3 length is 15 residues. V was pared by 4 bases and J by 3 bases, with 16 bases between. The full variable domain, completed using reference TRBV5-1 and TRBJ2-5, is KAGVTQTPRYLIKTRGQQVTLSCSPISGHRSVSWYQQTPGQGLQFLFEYFSETQRNKGNFPGRFSGRQFSNSRSEMNVSTLELGDSALYLCASSPGGTSKETQYFGPGTRLLVL.

The chain links TRBV7-9 to TRBJ1-1; TRBD1 is a possible D gene (5 bases). From germline, CDR1 is SEHNR and CDR2 FQNEAQ (reference sequence). CDR3 length: 15 residues. The V end lost 5 bases, the J end lost 1 base, and 14 bases lay between the germline ends. The CDR3: CASSHQSQGNTEAFF. CDR3 in DNA: TGTGCCAGCAGCCACCAAAGCCAGGGGAACACTGAAGCTTTCTTT.

The rearrangement uses TRBV5-1 and TRBJ1-4; 11 bases fit TRBD1. From germline, CDR1 is SGHRS and CDR2 YFSETQ. The V gene end was trimmed by 5 bases and the J gene end by 7 bases; junction bases not matched to a gene: 4. The CDR3 consists of 14 residues. This CDR3 reads CASRGTGGSEKLFF. DNA of the CDR3: TGCGCCAGCAGGGGGACAGGGGGAAGTGAAAAACTGTTTTTT.

This clone was detected only a few times. The gene calls are TRBV6-5 and TRBJ1-4; 11 bases line up with TRBD1. Germline CDR1 is MNHEY and CDR2 is SVGAGI. The CDR3 is made up of 16 amino acids. V trimming: 2 bases; J trimming: 8 bases; junction bases outside the gene matches: 7. The CDR3 nucleotides are TGTGCCAGCAGTTACCTTCGGACAGGGGGCGGAGAAAAACTGTTTTTT. Protein sequence: CASSYLRTGGGEKLFF.

V gene TRBV10-3 combines with J gene TRBJ1-5; tentative D call: TRBD1 (6 bases). Germline values: CDR1 ENHRY, CDR2 SYGVKD. With 3 bases removed from V and 3 bases from J, the gap between germline ends came to 12 bases. The CDR3 contains 15 residues. CDR3: CAISERQEDNQPQHF. The CDR3 nucleotides are TGTGCCATCAGTGAACGACAGGAGGACAATCAGCCCCAGCATTTT.

This chain uses TRBV19 with TRBJ1-6; D is possibly TRBD1 (5 bases). The germline CDR1 and CDR2 sequences are LNHDA and SQIVND (reference sequence). This CDR3 spans 17 amino acids. Trimming took 5 bases from V and 7 from J, leaving 21 bases between them. Written as DNA, the CDR3 is TGTGCCAGTAGTGGGGGGAAAAACCCAAAGGTGAATTCACCCCTCCACTTT. This sequence encodes CASSGGKNPKVNSPLHF.

The chain is built from TRBV18 and TRBJ1-3, with TRBD1 as a possible D gene (5 bases). V lost 3 bases to trimming and J lost 0 bases, with 12 bases between them. The CDR3 is 16 amino acids. CDR1 KGHSH and CDR2 LQKENI come from the germline V gene. The DNA of the CDR3 is TGTGCCAGCTCACCCTGGGGGAGGCCCTCTGGAAACACCATATATTTT. Translation: CASSPWGRPSGNTIYF.

This chain joins TRBV7-3 and TRBJ2-3, with TRBD2 matching over 14 bases. The germline V gene encodes CDR1 SGHTA and CDR2 FQGTGA. V trimming: 4 bases; J trimming: 4 bases; junction bases outside the gene matches: 4. The CDR3 sequence is 16 residues long. The CDR3 DNA reads TGTGCCAGCAGCTCGGGACTAGCGGGAGCGGCAGATACGCAGTATTTT. This sequence encodes CASSSGLAGAADTQYF.

The chain combines TRBV7-3 with TRBJ2-5, with D tentatively TRBD2 (6 bases). Trimming cost V 3 bases and J 7 bases, with 12 bases left between them. This CDR3 comprises 13 residues. Per the germline V gene, CDR1 is SGHTA and CDR2 is FQGTGA. CDR3 residues: CASSFGEGGTQYF. The CDR3 coding sequence is TGTGCCAGCAGCTTCGGCGAGGGAGGGACCCAGTACTTC.

The rearrangement links TRBV3-1 (or the pseudogene TRBV3-2) to TRBJ1-5; D may be TRBD1 (5 bases). The CDR3 has 16 amino acids. The germline V gene has CDR1 LGHDT and CDR2 YNNKEL (reference sequence). Trimming removed 4 bases from V and 5 bases from J, with 18 bases in between. Here the CDR3 reads CASSPRGLGADQPQHF. CDR3 DNA sequence: TGTGCCAGCAGCCCACGGGGACTTGGGGCGGATCAGCCCCAGCATTTT.

The CDR3 DNA is TGTGCCAGCAGCTTAGGTACAGGGGAAGCCTACGAGCAGTACTTC. This encodes CASSLGTGEAYEQYF. The V and J genes are TRBV7-2 and TRBJ2-7; 7 bases line up with TRBD1. The CDR3 covers 15 residues. With V trimmed by 1 base and J by 2 bases, 5 bases remained unmatched. Germline V CDR1 and CDR2: SGHTA, FQGNSA.

This chain connects TRBV12-5 to TRBJ1-2; D is perhaps TRBD1 (6 bases). Germline V CDR1 and CDR2: LGHNT, FRNRAP. V was pared by 5 bases and J by 4 bases, with 17 bases between. This CDR3 has 15 residues. CDR3 bases: TGTGCTAGTGGTCGACCGGGACAACCTTCCTATGGCTACACCTTC. Translating it yields CASGRPGQPSYGYTF.